Sequencing of this TCR beta chain was carried out in a study of shared clonotypes between healthy human individuals. Findings and limits, study-wide: A limitation of the genetic and exposure-history diversity represented arose from few donors. Non-shared clonotypes displayed generation probabilities falling below those of clonotypes present in all four donors.

The CDR3 extends over 12 amino acids. V was cut by 4 bases and J by 7 bases, with 13 bases left in between. CDR1 and CDR2 from the germline V gene are SQVTM and ANQGSEA. Samples underwent the assay at deep level. This table comes from immunoSEQ multiplex PCR, and its TCRdb copy is limited to in-frame clones, with some not included. The data show about 2,500,000 clones, more than 80% seen once. Concerning this clone: Its antigen is currently unknown.

A CD45RA-negative memory subset and a CD45RA+ naive subset were separated from the CD4+ cells. The receptor was isolated from a young man in good health. The chain joins TRBV29-1 to TRBJ1-1; TRBD1 is a possible D gene (5 bases). The sequenced sample was naive CD4+ T cells sorted from blood. Described subset: CD45RA+ positively selected. The DNA for the CDR3 is TGCAGCGTTGCGGGGGAGGCGGGTGAAGCTTTCTTT. Encoded protein: CSVAGEAGEAFF.